What follows are 28 T cell receptor beta chains derived from one specimen sequenced in a study of blood T cells in healthy people across ages (dated by TCRdb to the mid-2010s). Library preparation was by 5' RACE. Instrument on record: Illumina HiSeq 2500. A second PCR of roughly 7 to 11 cycles was performed with a sample-barcoded 5' primer and a J-beta primer mix. The public reads were reanalyzed by TCRdb: fastp trimming at Q25, MiXCR alignment, in-frame beta chains only. Identical CDR3 protein sequences are pooled into one entry, listed with their most common genes and DNA. The sample includes around 1,700,000 distinct CDR3 sequences, with roughly 28% observed a single time. The ten largest clones add up to 7.7% of the sample. Material for sequencing was blood. Source of these receptors: a woman under 40 in good health.

This chain links TRBV12-3 or TRBV12-4 with TRBJ2-1; the match to TRBD2 covers 8 bases. The CDR3 has 16 residues. The junction had 17 bases not matched to a gene; V was cut back by 6 bases and J by 10 bases. CDR3 in amino acids: CASSLPSRLAFDEQFF. In DNA form, the CDR3 reads TGTGCCAGCAGCTTACCCTCGAGACTAGCGTTTGACGAGCAGTTCTTC.

Only a few counts were recorded for this clonotype. This sequence joins TRBV29-1 and TRBJ1-6, with a tentative D call TRBD1 (5 bases). This CDR3 has 14 residues. Per the germline V gene, CDR1 is SQVTM and CDR2 is ANQGSEA. V lost 4 bases, J lost 7 bases, and 14 bases lay in between. The DNA of the CDR3 is TGCAGCGTTGGAGGAGGGGACCCGAATTCACCCCTCCACTTT. Its translation: CSVGGGDPNSPLHF.

The table lists this clonotype with many counts. This rearrangement joins TRBV7-9 to TRBJ2-7; no definite D call. This CDR3 has 12 amino acids. V dropped 2 bases and J dropped 5 bases, with 7 bases sitting between them. CDR1 and CDR2 (germline): SEHNR, FQNEAQ (reference sequence). CDR3 sequence reads: CASSLSRDEQYF. The CDR3 DNA is TGTGCCAGCAGCTTAAGCCGCGACGAGCAGTACTTC.

In the case of this clonotype: The junction shows a germline mismatch at one end, possibly a read error. The chain employs TRBV6-5 and TRBJ2-7; TRBD1 is a possible D gene (5 bases). The CDR3 length is 14 residues. In germline, CDR1 is MNHEY, CDR2 SVGAGI. The CDR3 spells CAISPDKTYYEQYF. For the CDR3, the DNA is TGCGCCATCAGCCCGGACAAAACCTACTACGAGCAGTACTTC.

The chain uses TRBV20-1 and TRBJ1-4; D possibly corresponds to TRBD1 (5 bases). Trimming left V 6 bases short and J 6 bases short, with 17 bases between. The germline gives CDR1 DFQATT, CDR2 SNEGSKA (reference sequence). The CDR3 runs 14 residues. The CDR3 protein is CSAPRGGVDEKLFF. In nucleotides, the CDR3 is TGCAGTGCCCCCCGTGGGGGGGTTGATGAAAAACTGTTTTTT.

This clonotype was observed a handful of times. This chain joins TRBV29-1 and TRBJ1-4; 9 nucleotides match TRBD1. The CDR3 is 15 amino acids. Germline V CDR1 and CDR2: SQVTM, ANQGSEA. The V segment lost 6 bases and the J segment 8 bases; nucleotides outside the gene matches: 13. The CDR3 reads CSVAPVGTGPEKLFF. The DNA of the CDR3 is TGCAGCGTCGCACCGGTGGGGACAGGGCCAGAAAAACTGTTTTTT.

The rearrangement uses TRBV20-1 and TRBJ2-2, with D possibly TRBD1 on 5 matching bases. Trimming shortened V by 5 bases and J by 0 bases, and 16 bases separated the two germline ends. The CDR3 contains 16 residues. Germline V CDR1 and CDR2: DFQATT, SNEGSKA (reference sequence). CDR3 amino acids: CSAPLVRGTNTGELFF. CDR3 bases: TGCAGTGCTCCCCTAGTAAGGGGTACGAACACCGGGGAGCTGTTTTTT.

There are a few counts of this clonotype. The chain uses TRBV6-5 and TRBJ2-7, with 12 positions matching TRBD2. Per the germline V gene, CDR1 is MNHEY and CDR2 is SVGAGI. Trimming at V came to 5 bases and at J to 5 bases, leaving 10 bases not matched to a gene. The CDR3 has 16 amino acids. The CDR3 here is CASSRGTSGPNDEQYF. The CDR3 DNA sequence: TGTGCCAGCAGTCGCGGGACTAGCGGGCCCAATGACGAGCAGTACTTC.

The chain uses TRBV6-4 and TRBJ1-4; D is ambiguous. V shed 1 base and J shed 0 bases, with 6 bases lying between them. The CDR3 contains 15 residues. Germline CDR1 MRHNA, CDR2 SNTAGT. The CDR3 DNA sequence: TGTGCCAGCAGTGACTGGTATGCAACTAATGAAAAACTGTTTTTT. It translates to CASSDWYATNEKLFF.

The gene calls are TRBV6-5 and TRBJ1-1; D gene uncertain. Germline values: CDR1 MNHEY, CDR2 SVGAGI. V lost 0 bases to trimming and J lost 2 bases, with 10 bases between them. The CDR3 is 15 amino acids. This CDR3 is CASSYSHRLNTEAFF. The CDR3 bases are TGTGCCAGCAGTTACTCCCACAGATTAAACACTGAAGCTTTCTTT.

The chain employs TRBV12-3 or TRBV12-4 and TRBJ2-1; TRBD2 agrees at 7 bases. The CDR3 consists of 14 residues. The trim removed 2 bases at V and 13 bases at J, leaving 11 bases unmatched. CDR3 sequence (DNA): TGTGCCAGCAGTTTAAGGGGAGGGTGGGAGACCCAGTTCTTC. Its protein is CASSLRGGWETQFF.

The chain employs TRBV3-1 and TRBJ2-1; unclear D gene. CDR3 size: 16 residues. Per the germline V gene, CDR1 is LGHDT and CDR2 is YNNKEL (reference sequence). The V gene lost 4 bases and the J gene lost 4 bases, with 17 bases spanning the gap. The CDR3 spells CASSPPAGWGYNEQFF. CDR3 nucleotide sequence: TGTGCCAGCAGCCCTCCGGCCGGTTGGGGTTACAATGAGCAGTTCTTC.

This clonotype came up many times. The rearrangement uses TRBV5-1 and TRBJ2-7; 7 bases match TRBD2. The J call may be incorrect, as the DNA end agrees better with TRBJ2-5. Germline V gene sequence: CDR1 SGHRS, CDR2 YFSETQ. The CDR3 totals 14 residues. CDR3 protein: CASSFSPGGETQYF. The CDR3 nucleotides read TGCGCCAGCAGCTTTTCCCCGGGGGGAGAGACCCAGTACTTC.

The chain has TRBV7-9 and TRBJ2-1; D gene ambiguous. This CDR3 is built from 13 residues. V lost 1 base and J 9 bases, leaving 10 bases between the germline ends. The germline V gene encodes CDR1 SEHNR and CDR2 FQNEAQ (reference sequence). The DNA for the CDR3 is TGTGCCAGCAGCTTAGGGGTGCCTGTTGAGCAGTTCTTC. It codes for CASSLGVPVEQFF.

Details on this clonotype: A much larger clonotype is one base distant, so this may be a read error. The chain joins TRBV7-3 to TRBJ2-1; no definite D call. The CDR3 is made up of 15 amino acids. CDR1 and CDR2 (germline): SGHTA, FQGTGA. CDR3 sequence (DNA): TGTGTCAGCAGCCCTGACACCATCTCCTACAATGAGCAGTTCTTC. It is translated as CVSSPDTISYNEQFF.

To note about this clonotype: The junction departs from germline at one end; a sequencing error may be responsible. This chain uses TRBV5-1 with TRBJ2-7, with D unresolved. Germline V gene data show CDR1 as SGHRS and CDR2 as YFSETQ. CDR3 length: 12 amino acids. CDR3 loop: CASANDIYGQYF. The CDR3 bases are TGCGCCAGCGCCAACGACATCTACGGGCAGTACTTC.

The gene calls are TRBV20-1 and TRBJ1-5, with 10 nucleotides matching TRBD1. This CDR3 region has 13 residues. Unmatched junction bases numbered 6, after V lost 7 bases and J lost 6 bases. CDR1 and CDR2 (germline): DFQATT, SNEGSKA (reference sequence). The CDR3 bases are TGCAGTGTCAGCGACAGGGGGCTTCAGCCCCAGCATTTT. It is translated as CSVSDRGLQPQHF.

At least ten counts were recorded for this clonotype. The chain is built from TRBV12-3 or TRBV12-4 and TRBJ1-2, with D uncertain. The CDR3 is 12 residues long. V dropped 5 bases and J dropped 2 bases, with 6 bases sitting between them. The CDR3 reads CASSQLNYGYTF. In nucleotides, the CDR3 is TGTGCCAGCAGTCAGCTGAACTATGGCTACACCTTC.

This clonotype has just a few counts. The V and J genes are TRBV2 and TRBJ2-5; D might be TRBD1 (6 bases). V was cut by 7 bases and J by 3 bases, with 6 bases left in between. CDR3 length: 11 residues. Per germline, CDR1 SNHLY and CDR2 FYNNEI. The CDR3 loop reads CASNREETQYF. The DNA of the CDR3 is TGTGCCAGCAACAGGGAAGAGACCCAGTACTTC.

This clonotype was found many times. V usage is TRBV5-1 and J usage is TRBJ2-4, with D possibly called TRBD1 or TRBD2 (6 bases each). The CDR3 runs 13 residues. Germline V gene data show CDR1 as SGHRS and CDR2 as YFSETQ. The germline V and J ends were trimmed by 5 bases and 13 bases, with 19 bases remaining between them. CDR3 sequence (DNA): TGCGCCAGCAGTCCCGGGGGCACCTCTGAGCAGTACTTC. Translated: CASSPGGTSEQYF.

This clonotype has only a few counts. The rearrangement links TRBV12-3 or TRBV12-4 to TRBJ1-6, with TRBD1 matching over 10 bases. The CDR3 is 15 residues long. Losses at the gene ends were 7 bases for V and 9 bases for J; bases not matched to a gene: 9. CDR3: CASTVGTGEGSPLHF. In nucleotides, the CDR3 is TGTGCCAGCACCGTCGGGACAGGGGAGGGTTCACCCCTCCACTTT.

The V and J genes are TRBV7-2 and TRBJ2-2; 7 positions match TRBD2. CDR3 length: 16 residues. Germline V lookup: CDR1 SGHTA, CDR2 FQGNSA. The junction had 9 bases not matched to a gene; V was cut back by 2 bases and J by 6 bases. CDR3 in amino acids: CASSLTGLESAGELFF. CDR3 nucleotide sequence: TGTGCCAGCAGCTTAACAGGACTAGAAAGCGCCGGGGAGCTGTTTTTT.

The CDR3 coding sequence is TGTGCCAGCACTCTTGGACTAGACCATCTACGAGGGCAGTACTTC. Translation: CASTLGLDHLRGQYF. This sequence joins TRBV2 and TRBJ2-7; 7 bases map to TRBD2. Trimming took 7 bases from V and 9 from J; bases not matched to a gene: 18. The CDR3 loop spans 15 amino acids. Per the germline V gene, CDR1 is SNHLY and CDR2 is FYNNEI.

This clonotype has a handful of counts. This chain connects TRBV7-2 to TRBJ2-6; D not resolved. This CDR3 contains 16 residues. CDR1 and CDR2 (germline): SGHTA, FQGNSA. Trimming cost V 5 bases and J 0 bases, with 11 bases left between them. The CDR3 DNA reads TGTGCCAGCAGCCCGCAACACCGCTCTGGGGCCAACGTCCTGACTTTC. This gives the protein CASSPQHRSGANVLTF.

This clonotype was seen a handful of times. The chain joins TRBV7-8 to TRBJ2-4; D is undetermined. The last part of the DNA fits TRBJ2-7 better; the J call may be wrong. The CDR3 has 12 amino acids. Per germline, CDR1 SGHVS and CDR2 FQNEAQ. The CDR3 protein is CASSLVAPEQYF. Written as DNA, the CDR3 is TGTGCCAGCAGCTTAGTAGCCCCCGAGCAGTACTTC.

Regarding this clonotype: It may be a read error: a sequence one base away is much more abundant. Here the CDR3 omits its conserved ending phenylalanine or tryptophan, so a read error is the likely source. CDR3 in DNA: TGTGCCACCAGTGATTTCGGCGAGCAGTTCTAC. It translates to CATSDFGEQFY. The chain employs TRBV24-1 and TRBJ2-1; D is undetermined. The CDR3 runs to 11 residues. V lost 1 base and J 10 bases, leaving 4 bases between the germline ends. The germline V gene encodes CDR1 KGHDR and CDR2 SFDVKD.

The chain carries TRBV6-6 and TRBJ1-2; a weak D match, TRBD1 (6 bases). CDR1 MNHNY and CDR2 SVGAGI come from the germline V gene (reference sequence). V dropped 2 bases and J dropped 6 bases, with 10 bases sitting between them. This CDR3 is built from 13 residues. This CDR3 is CASSYEGVHGYTF. The CDR3 DNA reads TGTGCCAGCAGTTACGAGGGGGTTCATGGCTACACCTTC.

The table lists this clonotype with a few counts. This chain joins TRBV12-3 or TRBV12-4 and TRBJ2-3; 8 bases match TRBD2. The V segment lost 3 bases and the J segment 0 bases; nucleotides outside the gene matches: 5. The CDR3 length is 16 residues. The CDR3 sequence: CASSFSSGPSTDTQYF. In DNA, the CDR3 is TGTGCCAGCAGTTTTTCTAGCGGGCCTAGCACAGATACGCAGTATTTT.